Listed below are T cell receptor beta chains from one sample, sequenced in a study of T cell repertoires in cytomegalovirus infection. TCRdb reprocessed the reads via MiXCR and lists one record per CDR3 protein. This table holds more than 400,000 distinct CDR3 sequences, about 30% found once. The source material was PBMCs. Receptors were obtained from a human donor in good health (CMV status not recorded). Some clones in this sample may be carry-over from other donors' samples. The CDR3 runs from the conserved cysteine through the conserved F or W. The order of the fields is CDR3 DNA, CDR3 protein, V gene, D gene, J gene, clone size. D genes are given only for firm matches. Expanded clones get a size class; other rows say once, few or many, or leave the size out.

TGTGCCAGCAGTTACTCTGGACAGGGTTTGGGGGAAAAACTGTTTTTT,CASSYSGQGLGEKLFF,TRBV6-5,TRBD1,TRBJ1-4,few
TGCAGTGCTAGAATCCCTGCGGGGCAGTTCTTC,CSARIPAGQFF,TRBV20-1,NA,TRBJ2-1,NA
TGCGCCAGCAGCTTACAGGGCGACAGGTACGAGCAGTACTTC,CASSLQGDRYEQYF,TRBV5-1,NA,TRBJ2-7,NA
TGTGCCAGCAGCCCAGGGACATTTCCTTGGGGCTACACCTTC,CASSPGTFPWGYTF,TRBV7-2,NA,TRBJ1-2,many
TGCGCCAGCAGCCCCGGGGCCTCCTCTGCCCTCCACTTT,CASSPGASSALHF,TRBV5-1,NA,TRBJ1-6,NA
TGCAGTGCTTCTAAAAGTCCGGCAAATTTAAACTATGGCTACACCTTC,CSASKSPANLNYGYTF,TRBV20-1,NA,TRBJ1-2,NA
TGCGCCAGCAGCCAAGAGATCCCGGGAGGGCCTTACAATGAGCAGTTCTTC,CASSQEIPGGPYNEQFF,TRBV4-3,TRBD2,TRBJ2-1,NA
TGTGCCAGCAGTTACTCGGCGGCTACTGAAGCTTTCTTT,CASSYSAATEAFF,TRBV6-6,NA,TRBJ1-1,few
TGTGCCAGCAGCCGGACTAGCGGGAGCCCGATATCCACAGATACGCAGTATTTT,CASSRTSGSPISTDTQYF,TRBV7-6,TRBD2,TRBJ2-3,NA
TGTGCCAGCAGCTTTGGCTGGGCGGGAGGGGGGAATGAGCAGTTCTTC,CASSFGWAGGGNEQFF,TRBV11-3,TRBD2,TRBJ2-1,NA
TGCAGTGCTAGGGGGAGACAGGGGATTACTAATGAAAAACTGTTTTTT,CSARGRQGITNEKLFF,TRBV20-1,TRBD1,TRBJ1-4,few
TGTGCCAGCAGCTTAGTGGGATCGATAAACAATGAGCAGTTCTTC,CASSLVGSINNEQFF,TRBV7-2,NA,TRBJ2-1,NA
TGCAGTGCTATTTTGGGCTACACCTTC,CSAILGYTF,TRBV20-1,NA,TRBJ1-2,NA
TGTGCCAGCACTATGGACAATGAGCAGTTCTTC,CASTMDNEQFF,TRBV27,NA,TRBJ2-1,few
TGTGCCAGCAGCCCCAGGGTTATAATTTATGGCTACACCTTC,CASSPRVIIYGYTF,TRBV6-4,NA,TRBJ1-2,NA
TGCAGTGCTATTCGGACAGGGCGAAGGAACACAGATACGCAGTATTTT,CSAIRTGRRNTDTQYF,TRBV20-1,TRBD1,TRBJ2-3,NA
TGCGCCAGCAGCCAAGATGGGACAGGGGGCAAATCACCCCTCCACTTT,CASSQDGTGGKSPLHF,TRBV4-1,TRBD1,TRBJ1-6,few
TGTGCCATCAGTGAGACTAGCGGGAGTGAAGAGACCCAGTACTTC,CAISETSGSEETQYF,TRBV10-3,TRBD2,TRBJ2-5,NA
TGTGCCACCCAAGCGGCAGCCAACAATCAGCCCCAGCATTTT,CATQAAANNQPQHF,TRBV19,NA,TRBJ1-5,NA
TGCGCCAGCAGCCAAGATGGGTCGAAAGATACGCAGTATTTT,CASSQDGSKDTQYF,TRBV4-1,NA,TRBJ2-3,many
TGTGCCAGCAGCTTAGATGCGGGAGTTAGGTACAATGAGCAGTTCTTC,CASSLDAGVRYNEQFF,TRBV11-2,TRBD2,TRBJ2-1,NA
TGTGCCAGCAGTTACAGGCAGGGTAGCGATGAGCAGTTCTTC,CASSYRQGSDEQFF,TRBV6-5,NA,TRBJ2-1,few
TGTGCCAGCAGCTTTCAGGGGGTTGAGACCCAGTACTTC,CASSFQGVETQYF,TRBV7-6,TRBD1,TRBJ2-5,NA
TGTGCCGGCGACCCAACGGGCGGCTACACCTTC,CAGDPTGGYTF,TRBV30,NA,TRBJ1-2,once
TGCAGTGCTAGAGTGTCGGGGAATGAGCAGTTCTTC,CSARVSGNEQFF,TRBV20-1,NA,TRBJ2-1,NA
TGTGCCAGCAGTGGACTAGCGGGAGTTGTTGGAGAGACCCAGTACTTC,CASSGLAGVVGETQYF,TRBV27,TRBD2,TRBJ2-5,NA
TGTGCCACCAGTGACCGGGACAGGGGGTCCTACAATGAGCAGTTCTTC,CATSDRDRGSYNEQFF,TRBV24-1,TRBD1,TRBJ2-1,once
TGTGCCAGCAATCCAGGGGGGGGAGGTGAAGCTTTCTTT,CASNPGGGGEAFF,TRBV12-3/TRBV12-4,TRBD1,TRBJ1-1,few
TGTGCCAGTAGCAACCGGGACGGAGACTATGGCTACACCTTC,CASSNRDGDYGYTF,TRBV19,NA,TRBJ1-2,NA
TGTGCTAGTGGTTTGGTCTTGGCAGGGTCCACAGATACGCAGTATTTT,CASGLVLAGSTDTQYF,TRBV12-5,NA,TRBJ2-3,NA
TGTGCCAGCAGCATGTTCGCTAGCGGTTACAATGAGCAGTTCTTC,CASSMFASGYNEQFF,TRBV7-3,TRBD2,TRBJ2-1,NA
TGTGCTAGTGGTTTGGGATCTCAGGGTCGCACTGAAGCTTTCTTT,CASGLGSQGRTEAFF,TRBV12-5,NA,TRBJ1-1,many
TGCAGCGTTGCAGGAGGGCCTGAAAAACTGTTTTTT,CSVAGGPEKLFF,TRBV29-1,NA,TRBJ1-4,NA
TGTGCCAGTGGTCCCTCAGGAACGGGAGTTGGGGAGCAGTTCTTC,CASGPSGTGVGEQFF,TRBV19,NA,TRBJ2-1,NA
TGTGCCAGCAGTTACCGACTAGCGGGAGGGCGTAATGCAGAGACCCAGTACTTC,CASSYRLAGGRNAETQYF,TRBV6-2/TRBV6-3,TRBD2,TRBJ2-5,NA
TGCGCCAGCAGCTTGGCTAGCGGGAGATTGGAGACCCAGTACTTC,CASSLASGRLETQYF,TRBV5-1,TRBD2,TRBJ2-5,NA
TGTGCCAGCAGTTACACTGCCATGAACACTGAAGCTTTCTTT,CASSYTAMNTEAFF,TRBV6-6,NA,TRBJ1-1,NA
TGTGCCAGCAGTCTGATGAGAAATACGCAGTATTTT,CASSLMRNTQYF,TRBV12-3/TRBV12-4,NA,TRBJ2-3,NA
TGTGCCAGCAGCAGACTAGCCCTCAATGAGCAGTTCTTC,CASSRLALNEQFF,TRBV27,TRBD2,TRBJ2-1,NA
TGTGCCACCAGTGACCCAACTAGCGATCAAGAGACCCAGTACTTC,CATSDPTSDQETQYF,TRBV24-1,TRBD2,TRBJ2-5,NA
TGCGCCAGCAGCTTACCGGGACAGGGCAACACCGGGGAGCTGTTTTTT,CASSLPGQGNTGELFF,TRBV5-1,TRBD1,TRBJ2-2,NA
TGTGCCAGCAGCCCGGGGGTCATGAACACTGAAGCTTTCTTT,CASSPGVMNTEAFF,TRBV28,NA,TRBJ1-1,many
TGTGCCAGCTTTGGTGGGGCCAACGTCCTGACTTTC,CASFGGANVLTF,TRBV28,NA,TRBJ2-6,NA
TGTGCCAGCAGCCGGGACTGGTCTAACAATGAGCAGTTCTTC,CASSRDWSNNEQFF,TRBV12-3/TRBV12-4,NA,TRBJ2-1,NA
TGTGCCAGTAGTATCAGCGGCCCAGGGGAGCTGTTTTTT,CASSISGPGELFF,TRBV19,NA,TRBJ2-2,NA
TGTGCCAGCAGTTTAATAGTCAATGAGCAGTTCTTC,CASSLIVNEQFF,TRBV7-2,NA,TRBJ2-1,few
TGTGCCAGCAGCTCAGATTCGGGCCGAAGAAATGAGCAGTTCTTC,CASSSDSGRRNEQFF,TRBV7-2,NA,TRBJ2-1,NA
TGCGCCAGCAGCGCCAGGGGGCCAAGCGATACGCAGTATTTT,CASSARGPSDTQYF,TRBV5-1,TRBD1,TRBJ2-3,NA
TGTGCCAGCAGCCCTCAAGGGGGCAGAAACACCATATATTTT,CASSPQGGRNTIYF,TRBV7-2,TRBD1,TRBJ1-3,many
TGCAGTGCTAGAGATCTCTCGGGACAGGGGTACTACAATGAGCAGTTCTTC,CSARDLSGQGYYNEQFF,TRBV20-1,TRBD1,TRBJ2-1,few
TGTGCCAGCAGCTCAGAGGCCATAGGGAGGCTTGGGAACGAGCAGTACTTC,CASSSEAIGRLGNEQYF,TRBV11-1,NA,TRBJ2-7,NA
TGTGCCAGCAGCTGGACTAGCGGGATGGGGGCCAAAAACATTCAGTACTTC,CASSWTSGMGAKNIQYF,TRBV7-2,TRBD2,TRBJ2-4,many
TGTGCCAGCAGGACACAGGGTACTGAAGCTTTCTTT,CASRTQGTEAFF,TRBV6-2/TRBV6-3,NA,TRBJ1-1,NA
TGTGCCAGCAGTTCGGCGACAGCATCCTATAGCAATCAGCCCCAGCATTTT,CASSSATASYSNQPQHF,TRBV12-3/TRBV12-4,NA,TRBJ1-5,once
TGTGCCAGCAGCTTCATTATAGCCAAAAACATTCAGTACTTC,CASSFIIAKNIQYF,TRBV7-9,NA,TRBJ2-4,many